One sample yielded the 24 T cell receptor beta chains listed below, sequenced in a study of OX40 agonist ivuxolimab in advanced cancers. The protocol was immunoSEQ multiplex PCR, while the TCRdb copy is restricted to in-frame clones and leaves out a portion. The sample carries under 70,000 clones, 85% recorded once. The sequences come from CD4+ or CD8+ T cells sorted from blood, collected in a trial of the OX40 agonist ivuxolimab. These receptor sequences come from an adult with an advanced solid tumor such as melanoma, head and neck, liver or kidney cancer.

This rearrangement joins TRBV6-5 to TRBJ2-7; D gene unclear. Germline V gives CDR1 MNHEY, CDR2 SVGAGI. The CDR3 covers 13 residues. V shed 0 bases and J shed 2 bases, with 5 bases lying between them. The CDR3 sequence: CASSYSPTYEQYF. DNA of the CDR3: TGTGCCAGCAGTTACTCACCCACCTACGAGCAGTACTTC.

The sample holds one count of this clone. The chain employs TRBV11-2 and TRBJ1-1; D gene uncertain. Germline CDR1 SGHAT, CDR2 FQNNGV. The CDR3 sequence is 14 residues long. Trimming took off 5 bases at V and 0 bases at J, with 10 bases between the two ends. CDR3 nucleotide sequence: TGTGCCAGCAGCCCGGACGGAATGAACACTGAAGCTTTCTTT. Translation gives CASSPDGMNTEAFF.

CDR3 nucleotides: TGTGCCAGCAGCTTCGCCCAGGGACAGGGGTCTCAGCCCCAGCATTTT. It translates to CASSFAQGQGSQPQHF. This chain joins TRBV5-6 and TRBJ1-5, with 10 positions matching TRBD1. Germline V gene sequence: CDR1 SGHDT, CDR2 YYEEEE. CDR3 length: 16 residues. Trimming removed 2 bases from V and 6 bases from J; junction bases left unmatched: 8.

The chain joins TRBV18 to TRBJ1-2; 8 bases match TRBD1. Looked up from germline, CDR1 is KGHSH and CDR2 is LQKENI. The CDR3 loop spans 13 amino acids. V dropped 4 bases and J dropped 3; count of bases not matched to a gene: 1. CDR3 amino acids: CASSLDRDYGYTF. CDR3 sequence (DNA): TGTGCCAGCTCACTGGACAGGGACTATGGCTACACCTTC.

The V and J genes are TRBV15 and TRBJ1-2, with 7 bases that match TRBD1. Germline V CDR1 and CDR2: LNHNV, YYDKDF (reference sequence). The CDR3 is 17 amino acids. V lost 0 bases to trimming and J lost 5 bases; unmatched junction nucleotides: 12. The DNA for the CDR3 is TGTGCCACCAGCAGAGATAAAGGGCGTGGACAGGCGTATGGCTACACCTTC. As protein: CATSRDKGRGQAYGYTF.

The CDR3 DNA reads TGTGCCAGCAGCTTAGGGACAACTGGAAACACCATATATTTT. It encodes CASSLGTTGNTIYF. The chain couples TRBV7-2 to TRBJ1-3; maybe TRBD1 (5 bases). CDR3 length: 14 amino acids. CDR1 and CDR2 (germline): SGHTA, FQGNSA. V shed 1 base and J shed 2 bases, with 6 bases lying between them.

This clone was detected only a few times. The J gene is TRBJ1-1, the V gene TRBV5-1; possibly TRBD1 for D (5 bases). The CDR3 is 14 amino acids. Germline-derived CDR1 and CDR2 are SGHRS and YFSETQ. V lost 9 bases to trimming and J lost 1 base, with 16 bases between them. DNA for the CDR3: TGCGCCACCGGACGGGGACTGCAGAACACTGAAGCTTTCTTT. The encoded protein is CATGRGLQNTEAFF.

The V and J genes are TRBV30 and TRBJ2-7, with a tentative D call TRBD2 (6 bases). Per germline, CDR1 GTSNPN and CDR2 SVGIG (reference sequence). There are 15 residues in the CDR3. V lost 2 bases and J 4 bases, leaving 18 bases between the germline ends. The CDR3, as DNA: TGTGCCTGGAGTCTGACGGAGGGTAGTCTTTACGAGCAGTACTTC. Its protein is CAWSLTEGSLYEQYF. The entire variable domain, with the rest obtained from reference TRBV30 and TRBJ2-7, is as follows: SQTIHQWPATLVQPVGSPLSLECTVEGTSNPNLYWYRQAAGRGLQLLFYSVGIGQISSEVPQNLSASRPQDRQFILSSKKLLLSDSGFYLCAWSLTEGSLYEQYFGPGTRLTVT.

The CDR3 DNA reads TGTGCCAGCAGCTTCTCAATACTAGACACTGAAGCTTTCTTT. Amino acid sequence: CASSFSILDTEAFF. V and J are TRBV7-3 and TRBJ1-1, with D unresolved. CDR1 SGHTA and CDR2 FQGTGA come from the germline V gene. Deletions cut 3 bases from V and 3 bases from J, with 11 bases between. The CDR3 is 14 amino acids. The full variable domain, completed using reference TRBV7-3 and TRBJ1-1, is GAGVSQTPSNKVTEKGKYVELRCDPISGHTALYWYRQSLGQGPEFLIYFQGTGAADDSGLPNDRFFAVRPEGSVSTLKIQRTERGDSAVYLCASSFSILDTEAFFGQGTRLTVV.

This chain links TRBV18 with TRBJ1-5, with TRBD1 matching 7 bases. This CDR3 comprises 16 residues. Germline CDR1 and CDR2: KGHSH and LQKENI. J gave up 4 bases and V 0 bases, and 6 bases lay outside the gene matches. CDR3 region: CASSPPGGRGNQPQHF. The DNA of the CDR3 is TGTGCCAGCTCACCACCGGGGGGCAGGGGGAATCAGCCCCAGCATTTT.

This clone has a single count. V is TRBV29-1 and J is TRBJ2-3; D is perhaps TRBD2 (5 bases). This CDR3 is 13 amino acids long. Looked up from germline, CDR1 is SQVTM and CDR2 is ANQGSEA. Trimming took 7 bases from V and 5 from J, leaving 16 bases between them. The CDR3 DNA sequence: TGCAGCGACAACCGGGATTTTAAAGATACGCAGTATTTT. It codes for CSDNRDFKDTQYF.

The genes are TRBV7-9 and TRBJ1-2; no firm D call. Trimming removed 7 bases from V and 4 bases from J, with 10 bases in between. The CDR3 contains 12 residues. Germline lookup yields CDR1 SEHNR and CDR2 FQNEAQ (reference sequence). The CDR3 region has the DNA TGTGCCAGCACCACGGCTGCCTATGGCTACACCTTC. It yields the protein CASTTAAYGYTF.

This chain links TRBV7-2 with TRBJ1-1, with D possibly matching TRBD1 (5 bases). The CDR3 runs to 15 residues. CDR1 is SGHTA and CDR2 is FQGNSA in the germline V gene. V was shortened by 4 bases and J by 3 bases, with 15 bases between the two germline ends. The CDR3 bases are TGTGCCAGCAGCTACCAACCCGGACAATACACTGAAGCTTTCTTT. Residues: CASSYQPGQYTEAFF.

This clone was seen only a few times. V and J are TRBV5-4 and TRBJ2-5; possible D gene TRBD2, 5 bases. The CDR3 contains 13 residues. Germline CDR1 SGHNT, CDR2 YYREEE (reference sequence). Trimming took off 0 bases at V and 5 bases at J, with 8 bases between the two ends. CDR3 in DNA: TGTGCCAGCAGCTTGGCGGGGTTGGAGACCCAGTACTTC. Protein sequence: CASSLAGLETQYF.

The rearrangement uses TRBV9 and TRBJ1-3; no clear D gene. The V end was cut by 0 bases, the J end by 3 bases, with 10 bases between. Germline V gives CDR1 SGDLS, CDR2 YYNGEE. This CDR3 comprises 15 residues. The DNA of the CDR3 is TGTGCCAGCAGCGTAGACCCAACCAGTGGAAACACCATATATTTT. This encodes CASSVDPTSGNTIYF.

In regard to this clone: The final CDR3 position lacks the conserved phenylalanine or tryptophan, pointing to a likely read error. It is unclear where the CDR3 begins or ends on the DNA, so no DNA is shown, and the CDR3 is as TCRdb lists it. The gene calls are TRBV6-6 and TRBJ1-2; the table gives TRBD1 as D, unverified against the DNA. Germline values: CDR1 MNHNY, CDR2 SVGAGI (reference sequence). Both ends counted, the CDR3 spans 11 residues. The CDR3 spells CASSYSSATGV.

The rearrangement links TRBV18 to TRBJ2-1; D is unresolved. The germline V gene encodes CDR1 KGHSH and CDR2 LQKENI. V lost 4 bases and J lost 4, with 8 bases in between. The CDR3 length is 13 residues. Here the CDR3 DNA reads TGTGCCAGCTCACGGACGGCATACAATGAGCAGTTCTTC. This gives the protein CASSRTAYNEQFF.

Only one count was recorded for this clone. This rearrangement joins TRBV5-1 to TRBJ2-3; tentatively, D is TRBD2 (5 bases). The CDR3 is 15 residues long. The V and J ends lost 3 bases and 1 base respectively, with 12 bases between them. Germline CDR1 and CDR2: SGHRS and YFSETQ. This CDR3 is CASSSGSPRTDTQYF. Here the CDR3 DNA reads TGCGCCAGCAGCTCGGGGAGCCCTCGCACAGATACGCAGTATTTT.

J is TRBJ2-7 and V is TRBV27, with 8 bases aligning to TRBD1. The V gene's germline CDR1 is MNHEY and CDR2 SMNVEV (reference sequence). This CDR3 is built from 16 residues. J lost 2 bases, V lost 4 bases, and 10 bases had no gene match. This CDR3 is CASSSTTGTGPYEQYF. In nucleotides, the CDR3 is TGTGCCAGCAGTTCTACTACCGGGACAGGACCCTACGAGCAGTACTTC.

The chain carries TRBV7-3 and TRBJ2-2; 9 bases are a match to TRBD1. The CDR3 covers 17 residues. V shed 0 bases, J shed 6 bases, and the junction held 8 bases outside the gene matches. Germline V lookup: CDR1 SGHTA, CDR2 FQGTGA. The CDR3 is CASSLTRDRVSSGELFF. The CDR3 region has the DNA TGTGCCAGCAGCTTAACAAGGGACAGGGTTTCGTCCGGGGAGCTGTTTTTT.

This clone was seen once. This chain uses TRBV29-1 with TRBJ2-7, with 7 bases fitting TRBD2. Per germline, CDR1 SQVTM and CDR2 ANQGSEA. The CDR3 runs to 19 residues. Losses at the gene ends were 1 base for V and 3 bases for J; bases not matched to a gene: 21. This chain's CDR3 is CSVEGFADNGRLLYYEQYF. The DNA of the CDR3 is TGCAGCGTTGAAGGTTTCGCCGATAACGGGAGGTTGCTCTACTACGAGCAGTACTTC.

The chain couples TRBV25-1 to TRBJ2-1, with 11 nucleotides matching TRBD2. The V segment lost 8 bases and the J segment 3 bases; nucleotides outside the gene matches: 3. Per germline, CDR1 MGHDK and CDR2 SYGVNS. The CDR3 consists of 14 residues. CDR3 DNA: TGTGCCAGCGGGGGGACTAGCGGCTACAATGAGCAGTTCTTC. Its protein is CASGGTSGYNEQFF.

CDR3 in DNA: TGTGCCAGTAGGGACAGAGGGGATATCGCTGGCTACACCTTC. This sequence encodes CASRDRGDIAGYTF. The chain employs TRBV19 and TRBJ1-2; TRBD1 is a possible D gene (6 bases). Trimming took 6 bases from V and 7 from J, leaving 18 bases between them. Germline V gene data show CDR1 as LNHDA and CDR2 as SQIVND (reference sequence). The CDR3 has 14 amino acids.

V gene TRBV15 combines with J gene TRBJ2-5; a possible D gene is TRBD2 (6 bases). The CDR3 has 16 amino acids. Germline CDR1 LNHNV, CDR2 YYDKDF (reference sequence). V shed 0 bases and J shed 2 bases, with 13 bases lying between them. CDR3 residues: CATSREEGRGQETQYF. In nucleotides, the CDR3 is TGTGCCACCAGCAGAGAGGAGGGTAGGGGACAAGAGACCCAGTACTTC.